The rows below give T cell receptor beta chains drawn from one sample of a study of blood T cell repertoires in COVID-19. Clones were read by immunoSEQ multiplex PCR, and TCRdb kept only the in-frame ones, dropping some. Of around 180,000 clones listed, 85% to 90% are singletons. The material sequenced was peripheral blood. These receptors all stem from a man between 65 and 85 years old with active or convalescent COVID-19. CDR3s include the opening cysteine and the closing phenylalanine or tryptophan. Each record gives: V gene, CDR3 protein.

v_call: TRBV6-6
cdr3_aa: CASRAQTLRTEAFF

v_call: TRBV19
cdr3_aa: CASSPADRYSSYEQYF

v_call: TRBV30
cdr3_aa: CAWGPTGVLFF

v_call: TRBV28
cdr3_aa: CASSLGTGTNSPLHF

v_call: TRBV5-4
cdr3_aa: CASRADRTGANYGYTF

v_call: TRBV10-2
cdr3_aa: CASKRKQGADTQYF

v_call: TRBV6-5
cdr3_aa: CASRSEETNNEQFF

v_call: TRBV5-1
cdr3_aa: CASSLEGTGGGNTIYF

v_call: TRBV7-2
cdr3_aa: CASSLQGAYYNSPLHF

v_call: TRBV30
cdr3_aa: CAWSMGQTYEQYF

v_call: TRBV20-1
cdr3_aa: CSANREETQYF

v_call: TRBV6-5
cdr3_aa: CASSLDREEGYTF

v_call: TRBV18
cdr3_aa: CASSPRTARNTEAFF

v_call: TRBV28
cdr3_aa: CASSSPAGLFF